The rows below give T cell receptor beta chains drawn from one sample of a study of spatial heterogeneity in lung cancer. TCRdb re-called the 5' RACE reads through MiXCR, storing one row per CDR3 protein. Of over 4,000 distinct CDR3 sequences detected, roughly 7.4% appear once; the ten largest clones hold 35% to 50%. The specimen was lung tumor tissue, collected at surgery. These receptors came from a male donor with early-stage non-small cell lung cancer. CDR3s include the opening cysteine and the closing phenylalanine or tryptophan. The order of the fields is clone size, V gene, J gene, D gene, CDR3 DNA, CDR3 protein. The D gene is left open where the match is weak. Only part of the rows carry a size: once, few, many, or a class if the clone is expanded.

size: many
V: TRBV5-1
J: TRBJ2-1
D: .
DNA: TGCGCCAGCAGCTTTGCGGGATGGGACAATGAGCAGTTCTTC
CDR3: CASSFAGWDNEQFF

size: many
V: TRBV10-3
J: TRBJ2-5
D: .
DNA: TGTGCCATCAGTGGGGACGGCGAGTCCCTCCAAGAGACCCAGTACTTC
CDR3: CAISGDGESLQETQYF

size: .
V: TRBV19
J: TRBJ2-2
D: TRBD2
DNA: TGTGCCAGTACCCCCACTAGCGGGAACACCGGGGAGCTGTTTTTT
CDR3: CASTPTSGNTGELFF

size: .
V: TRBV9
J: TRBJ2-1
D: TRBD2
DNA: TGTGCCAGCAGCGTGGGACTAGTCCATGAGCAGTTCTTC
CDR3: CASSVGLVHEQFF

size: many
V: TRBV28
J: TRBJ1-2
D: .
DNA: TGTGCCAGCAATTTATGGCAGGGCCGAGGGGAGTACACCTTC
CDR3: CASNLWQGRGEYTF

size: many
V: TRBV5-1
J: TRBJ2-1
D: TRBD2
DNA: TGCGCCAGCAGCTTTAGGACGGGAGGAGGGGTATACAATGAGCAGTTCTTC
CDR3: CASSFRTGGGVYNEQFF

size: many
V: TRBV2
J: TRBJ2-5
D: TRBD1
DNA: TGTGCCAGCGCGGGGACAGGGGCCCACGAGACCCAGTACTTC
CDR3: CASAGTGAHETQYF

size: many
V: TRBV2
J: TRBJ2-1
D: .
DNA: TGTGCCAGCAGTGGCCCTAGCTTAGGCAATGAGCAGTTCTTC
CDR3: CASSGPSLGNEQFF

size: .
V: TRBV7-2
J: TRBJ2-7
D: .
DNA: TGTGCCAGCAGCTTAGAGGGGGGCTACGAGCAGTACTTC
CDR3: CASSLEGGYEQYF

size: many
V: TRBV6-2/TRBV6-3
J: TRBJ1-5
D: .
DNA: TGTGCCAGCAGTTATACAGGGAGTACGACCCAGCATTTT
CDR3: CASSYTGSTTQHF

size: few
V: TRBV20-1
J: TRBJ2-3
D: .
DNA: TGCAGCAGTCCTGCGGATAAAGATACGCAGTATTTT
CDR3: CSSPADKDTQYF

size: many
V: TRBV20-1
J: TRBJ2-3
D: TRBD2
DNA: TGCAGTGCTAGTGGGACTAGCGGGGGGGGAAGCACAGATACGCAGTATTTT
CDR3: CSASGTSGGGSTDTQYF

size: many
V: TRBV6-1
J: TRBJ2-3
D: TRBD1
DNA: TGTGCCAGCAGTGAATGGGACAGGGGTGCAGATACGCAGTATTTT
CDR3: CASSEWDRGADTQYF

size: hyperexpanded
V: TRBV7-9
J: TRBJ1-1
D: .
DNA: TGTGCCAGCAGCCTCGACACTGAAGCTTTCTTT
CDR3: CASSLDTEAFF

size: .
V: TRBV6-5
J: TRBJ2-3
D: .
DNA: TGTGCCAGCAGTTATCGTGGGGATACGCAGTATTTT
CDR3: CASSYRGDTQYF

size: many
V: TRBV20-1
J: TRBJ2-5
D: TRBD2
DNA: TGCAGTGCTCCCCAGCGGGAGCGAGAGACCCAGTACTTC
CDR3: CSAPQRERETQYF

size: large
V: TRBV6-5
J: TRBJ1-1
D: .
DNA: TGTGCCAGCTCGCCAGGCTTAATGAACACTGAAGCTTTCTTT
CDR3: CASSPGLMNTEAFF

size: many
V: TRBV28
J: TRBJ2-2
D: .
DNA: TGTGCCAGCATCGAGAGGGATACCGGGGAGCTGTTTTTT
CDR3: CASIERDTGELFF

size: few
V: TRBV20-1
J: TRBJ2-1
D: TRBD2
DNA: TGCAGTGCTTTCCCCGGGACTAGCGGTTACAATGAGCAGTTCTTC
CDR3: CSAFPGTSGYNEQFF

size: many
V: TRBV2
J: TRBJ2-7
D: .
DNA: TGTGCCAGCGGGGGGAACGAGCAGTACTTC
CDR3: CASGGNEQYF

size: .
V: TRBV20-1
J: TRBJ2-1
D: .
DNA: TGCAGTGCCACAGCTACCAAAGGGGGGAATGAGCAGTTCTTC
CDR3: CSATATKGGNEQFF

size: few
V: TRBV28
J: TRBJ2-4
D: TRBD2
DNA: TGTGCCAGCAGTTCCTCTATAGCGGGAGTGGGGGCCAAAAACATTCAGTACTTC
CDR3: CASSSSIAGVGAKNIQYF

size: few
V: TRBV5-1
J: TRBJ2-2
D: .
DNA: TGCGCCAGCAGCTACGGAGGAATCACCGGGGAGCTGTTTTTT
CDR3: CASSYGGITGELFF

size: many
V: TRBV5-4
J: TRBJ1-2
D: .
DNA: TGTGCCAGCAGCCCCCGACAGAGTAACTATGGCTACACCTTC
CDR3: CASSPRQSNYGYTF

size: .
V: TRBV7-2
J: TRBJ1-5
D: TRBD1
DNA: TGTGCCAGCACCGGGACAGGGAGACAGCCCCAGCATTTT
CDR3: CASTGTGRQPQHF

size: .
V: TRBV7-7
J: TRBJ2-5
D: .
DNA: TGTGCCAGCAGCCCGGACCAAGAGACCCAGTACTTC
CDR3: CASSPDQETQYF

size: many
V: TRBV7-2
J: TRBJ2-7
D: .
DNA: TGTGCCAGCAGCTTACGGACGGTTTCCTACGAGCAGTACTTC
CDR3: CASSLRTVSYEQYF

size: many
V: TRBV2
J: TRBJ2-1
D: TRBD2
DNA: TGTGCCAGCGCGCGGGAGGGATCCTACAATGAGCAGTTCTTC
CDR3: CASAREGSYNEQFF

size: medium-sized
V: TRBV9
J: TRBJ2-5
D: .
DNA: TGTGCCAGCAGCGGCGGACCGAAAGAGACCCAGTACTTC
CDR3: CASSGGPKETQYF

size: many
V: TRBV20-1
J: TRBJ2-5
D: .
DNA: TGCAGTGCTAGCCCTTCGGGCGAGACCCAGTACTTC
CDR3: CSASPSGETQYF

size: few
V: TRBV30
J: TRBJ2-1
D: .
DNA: TGTGCCTGGAGTGTAGGGCTATCGAGAATACATGAGCAGTTCTTC
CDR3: CAWSVGLSRIHEQFF

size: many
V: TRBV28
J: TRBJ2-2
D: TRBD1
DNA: TGTGCCAGCAGTCCGCCTGAGGGGGCGGCCACCGGGGAGCTGTTTTTT
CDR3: CASSPPEGAATGELFF

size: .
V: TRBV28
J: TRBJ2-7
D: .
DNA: TGTGCCAGCAGTTCCTCTCCCGGGACTGCCTACGAGCAGTACTTC
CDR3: CASSSSPGTAYEQYF

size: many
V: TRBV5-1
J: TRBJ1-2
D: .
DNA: TGCGCCAGCAGCTCAGATCTTTCCAACTATGGCTACACCTTC
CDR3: CASSSDLSNYGYTF

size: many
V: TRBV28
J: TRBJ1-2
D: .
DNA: TGTGCCAGCAGCCCCGGGCTGGTCTATGGCTACACCTTC
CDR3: CASSPGLVYGYTF

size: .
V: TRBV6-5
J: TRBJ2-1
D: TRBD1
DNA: TGTGCCAGCAGTCGGGGGACAGGCTCCTACAATGAGCAGTTCTTC
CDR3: CASSRGTGSYNEQFF

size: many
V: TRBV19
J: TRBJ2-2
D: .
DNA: TGTGCCAGTAGTATTAGGGCACTTAACACCGGGGAGCTGTTTTTT
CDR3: CASSIRALNTGELFF

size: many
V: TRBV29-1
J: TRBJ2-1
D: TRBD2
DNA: TGCGGCGGGGCTAGCGGTATCTCCTACAATGAGCAGTTCTTC
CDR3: CGGASGISYNEQFF

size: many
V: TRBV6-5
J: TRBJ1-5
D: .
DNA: TGTGCCAGCAGTTACTCAGGGGCCGCTGCGTTGACCCAGCCCCAGCATTTT
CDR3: CASSYSGAAALTQPQHF

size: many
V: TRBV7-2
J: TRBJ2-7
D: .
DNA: TGTGCCAGCAGCCAAAGAGCAGGGAACTACGAGCAGTACTTC
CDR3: CASSQRAGNYEQYF

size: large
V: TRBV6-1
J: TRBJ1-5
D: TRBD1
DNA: TGTGCCAGCAGTGAACTAGGGGGCGGGAATCAGCCCCAGCATTTT
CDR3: CASSELGGGNQPQHF

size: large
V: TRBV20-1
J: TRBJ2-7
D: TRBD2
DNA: TGCAGTGCCCTTTATAGCGGGAGGTACCCCTACGAGCAGTACTTC
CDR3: CSALYSGRYPYEQYF

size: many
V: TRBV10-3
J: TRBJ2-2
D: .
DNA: TGTGCCATCAGTGAGTCCCTAGATCACACCGGGGAGCTGTTTTTT
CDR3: CAISESLDHTGELFF

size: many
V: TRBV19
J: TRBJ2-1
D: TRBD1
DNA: TGTGCCAGTAGCCGGGGACAGGGTGACTACAATGAGCAGTTCTTC
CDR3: CASSRGQGDYNEQFF

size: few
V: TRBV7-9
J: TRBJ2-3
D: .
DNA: TGTGCCAGCAGCCGGGATCTACCAGATACGCAGTATTTT
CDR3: CASSRDLPDTQYF

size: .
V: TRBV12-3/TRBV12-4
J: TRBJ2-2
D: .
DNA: TGTGCCAGCAATCAGGGAGCCACCGGGGAGCTGTTTTTT
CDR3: CASNQGATGELFF

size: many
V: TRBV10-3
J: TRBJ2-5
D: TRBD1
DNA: TGTGCCATCAGTGAGGACAGGGTCCAAGAGACCCAGTACTTC
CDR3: CAISEDRVQETQYF

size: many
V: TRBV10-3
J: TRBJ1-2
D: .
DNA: TGTGCCATCAGGGACCCAGGGGCAAACTATGGCTACACCTTC
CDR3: CAIRDPGANYGYTF

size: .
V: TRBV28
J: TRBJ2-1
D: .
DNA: TGTGCCAGCAGTTTAGAACAAAATGAGCAGTTCTTC
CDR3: CASSLEQNEQFF

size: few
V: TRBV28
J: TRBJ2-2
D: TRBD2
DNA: TGTGCCAGCAGCCTTAGCGGGAGTGTGGGCACCGGGGAGCTGTTTTTT
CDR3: CASSLSGSVGTGELFF

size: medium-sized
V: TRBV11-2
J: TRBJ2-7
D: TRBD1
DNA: TGTGCCAGCAGCTTACTTACAGGGGCCTACGAGCAGTACTTC
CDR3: CASSLLTGAYEQYF

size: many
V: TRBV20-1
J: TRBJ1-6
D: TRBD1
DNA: TGCAGTGCTAGGGAGGGGACAGTTAATTCACCCCTCCACTTT
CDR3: CSAREGTVNSPLHF